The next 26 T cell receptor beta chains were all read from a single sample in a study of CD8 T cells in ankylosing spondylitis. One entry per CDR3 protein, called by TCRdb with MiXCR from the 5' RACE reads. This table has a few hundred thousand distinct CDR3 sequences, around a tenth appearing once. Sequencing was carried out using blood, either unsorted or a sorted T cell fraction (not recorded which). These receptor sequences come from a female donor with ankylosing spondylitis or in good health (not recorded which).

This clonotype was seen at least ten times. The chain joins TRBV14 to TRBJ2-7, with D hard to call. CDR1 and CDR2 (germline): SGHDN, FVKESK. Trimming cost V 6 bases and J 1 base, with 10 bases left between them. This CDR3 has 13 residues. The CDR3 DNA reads TGTGCCAGCAGTCGAATCGGGTCCTACGAGCAGTACTTC. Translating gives CASSRIGSYEQYF.

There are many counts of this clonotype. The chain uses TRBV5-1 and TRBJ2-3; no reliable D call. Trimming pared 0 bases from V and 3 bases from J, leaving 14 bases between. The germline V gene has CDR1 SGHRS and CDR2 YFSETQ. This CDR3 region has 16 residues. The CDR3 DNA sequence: TGCGCCAGCAGCTTGGAGCTCCCATCCCGTACAGATACGCAGTATTTT. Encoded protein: CASSLELPSRTDTQYF.

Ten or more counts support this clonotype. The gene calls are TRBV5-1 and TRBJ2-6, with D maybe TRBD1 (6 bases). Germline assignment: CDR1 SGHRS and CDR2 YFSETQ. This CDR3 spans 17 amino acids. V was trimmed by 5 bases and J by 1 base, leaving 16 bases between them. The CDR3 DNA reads TGCGCCAGCAGTCCTAATCCACAGGGATCTGGGGCCAACGTCCTGACTTTC. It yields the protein CASSPNPQGSGANVLTF.

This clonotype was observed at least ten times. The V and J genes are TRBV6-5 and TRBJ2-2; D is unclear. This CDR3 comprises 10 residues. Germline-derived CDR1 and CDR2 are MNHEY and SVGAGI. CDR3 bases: TGTGTTTCCTTGACCGGGGAGCTGTTTTTT. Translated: CVSLTGELFF.

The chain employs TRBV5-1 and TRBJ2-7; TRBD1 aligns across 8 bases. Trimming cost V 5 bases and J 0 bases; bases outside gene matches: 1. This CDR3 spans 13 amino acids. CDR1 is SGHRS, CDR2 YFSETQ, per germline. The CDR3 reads CASRQGVSYEQYF. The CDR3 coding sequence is TGCGCCAGCAGACAGGGGGTCTCCTACGAGCAGTACTTC.

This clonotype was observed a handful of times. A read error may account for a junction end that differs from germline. In nucleotides, the CDR3 is TGTGCCAGCTCACCAGCACTAGCCGGGAACTCCGGGGAGCTGTTTTTT. Protein: CASSPALAGNSGELFF. This chain joins TRBV18 and TRBJ2-2; TRBD2 is a possible D gene (6 bases). CDR1 and CDR2 (germline): KGHSH, LQKENI. The CDR3 contains 16 residues.

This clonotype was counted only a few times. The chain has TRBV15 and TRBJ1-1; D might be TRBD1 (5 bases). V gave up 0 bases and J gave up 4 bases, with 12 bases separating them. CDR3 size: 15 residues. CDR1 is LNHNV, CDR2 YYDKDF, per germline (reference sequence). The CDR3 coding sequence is TGTGCCACCAGCAGAGATTTTACGGGGGGCACTGAAGCTTTCTTT. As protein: CATSRDFTGGTEAFF.

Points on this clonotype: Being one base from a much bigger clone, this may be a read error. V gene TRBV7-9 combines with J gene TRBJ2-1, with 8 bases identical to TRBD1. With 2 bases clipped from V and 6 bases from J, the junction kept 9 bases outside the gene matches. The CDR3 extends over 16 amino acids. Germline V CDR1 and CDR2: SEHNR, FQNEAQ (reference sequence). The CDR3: CASSLYQGAACNEQFF. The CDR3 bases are TGTGCCAGCAGCTTATATCAGGGGGCCGCCTGCAATGAGCAGTTCTTC.

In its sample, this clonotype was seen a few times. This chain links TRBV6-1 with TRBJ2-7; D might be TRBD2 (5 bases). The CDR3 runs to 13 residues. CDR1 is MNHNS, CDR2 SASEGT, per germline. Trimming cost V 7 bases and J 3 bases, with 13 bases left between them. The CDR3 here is CASMAGGGYEQYF. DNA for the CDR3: TGTGCCAGCATGGCGGGCGGTGGCTACGAGCAGTACTTC.

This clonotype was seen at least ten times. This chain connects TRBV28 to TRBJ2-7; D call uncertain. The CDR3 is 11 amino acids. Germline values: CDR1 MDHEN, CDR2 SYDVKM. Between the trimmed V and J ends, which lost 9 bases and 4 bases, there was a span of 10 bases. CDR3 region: CASTNLYEQYF. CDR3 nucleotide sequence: TGTGCCAGTACGAATCTTTACGAGCAGTACTTC.

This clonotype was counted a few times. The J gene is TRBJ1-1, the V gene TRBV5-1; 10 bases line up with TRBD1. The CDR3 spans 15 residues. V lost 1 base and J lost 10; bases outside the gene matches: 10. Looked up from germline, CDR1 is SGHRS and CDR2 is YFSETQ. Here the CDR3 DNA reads TGCGCCAGCAGCTTGCGGGGACAGGGGAGCTTAGCAGCTTTCTTT. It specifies CASSLRGQGSLAAFF.

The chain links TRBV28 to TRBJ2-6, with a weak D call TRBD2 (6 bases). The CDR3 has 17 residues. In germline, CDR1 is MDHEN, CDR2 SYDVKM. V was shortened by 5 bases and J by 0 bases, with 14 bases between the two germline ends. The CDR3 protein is CASSRGLGGSGANVLTF. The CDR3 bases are TGTGCCAGCAGTAGGGGACTGGGAGGCTCTGGGGCCAACGTCCTGACTTTC.

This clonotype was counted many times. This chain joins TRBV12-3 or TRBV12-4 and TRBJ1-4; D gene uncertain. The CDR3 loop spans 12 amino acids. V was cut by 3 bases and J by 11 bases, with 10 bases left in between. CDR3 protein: CASSFQAVKLFF. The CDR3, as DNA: TGTGCCAGCAGTTTTCAGGCGGTGAAACTGTTTTTT.

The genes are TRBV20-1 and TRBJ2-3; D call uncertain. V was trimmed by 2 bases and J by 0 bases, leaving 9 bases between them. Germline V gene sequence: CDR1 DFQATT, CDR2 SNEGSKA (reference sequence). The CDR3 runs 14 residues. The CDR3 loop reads CSARTGRSTDTQYF. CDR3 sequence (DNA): TGCAGTGCTAGAACCGGAAGAAGCACAGATACGCAGTATTTT.

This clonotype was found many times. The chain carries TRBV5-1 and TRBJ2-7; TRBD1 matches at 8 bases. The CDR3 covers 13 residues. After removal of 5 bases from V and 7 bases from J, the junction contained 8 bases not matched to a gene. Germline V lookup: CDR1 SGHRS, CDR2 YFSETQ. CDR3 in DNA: TGCGCCAGCAGTCCGGACAGGGTGGCGGAGCAGTACTTC. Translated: CASSPDRVAEQYF.

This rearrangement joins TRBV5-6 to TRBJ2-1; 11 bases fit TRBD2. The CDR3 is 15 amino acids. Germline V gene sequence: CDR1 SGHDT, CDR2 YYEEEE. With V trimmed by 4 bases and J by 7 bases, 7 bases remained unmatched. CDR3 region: CASSPPSGGRNEQFF. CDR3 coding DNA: TGTGCCAGCAGCCCTCCTAGCGGGGGGAGGAATGAGCAGTTCTTC.

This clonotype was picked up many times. CDR3 DNA: TGCGCCAGCAGCTTGTTACCTGACACCGGGGAGCTGTTTTTT. Residues: CASSLLPDTGELFF. V usage is TRBV5-1 and J usage is TRBJ2-2; no definite D call. The ends were cut back, 1 base at V and 3 bases at J, with 7 bases in the middle. Germline-derived CDR1 and CDR2 are SGHRS and YFSETQ. The CDR3 covers 14 residues. Variable domain in full (rest from reference TRBV5-1 and TRBJ2-2): KAGVTQTPRYLIKTRGQQVTLSCSPISGHRSVSWYQQTPGQGLQFLFEYFSETQRNKGNFPGRFSGRQFSNSRSEMNVSTLELGDSALYLCASSLLPDTGELFFGEGSRLTVL.

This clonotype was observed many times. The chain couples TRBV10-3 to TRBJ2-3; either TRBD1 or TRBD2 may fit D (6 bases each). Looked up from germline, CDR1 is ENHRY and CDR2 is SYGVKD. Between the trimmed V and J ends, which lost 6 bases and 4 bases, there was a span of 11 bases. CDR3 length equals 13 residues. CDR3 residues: CAIRSGEADTQYF. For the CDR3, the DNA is TGTGCCATCAGATCAGGGGAGGCAGATACGCAGTATTTT.

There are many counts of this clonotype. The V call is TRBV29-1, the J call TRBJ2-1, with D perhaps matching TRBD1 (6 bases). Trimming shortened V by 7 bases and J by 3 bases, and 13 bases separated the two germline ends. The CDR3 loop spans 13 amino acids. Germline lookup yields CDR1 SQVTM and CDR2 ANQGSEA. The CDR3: CSAVGGLYNEQFF. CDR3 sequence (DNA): TGCAGCGCTGTTGGGGGCCTCTACAATGAGCAGTTCTTC.

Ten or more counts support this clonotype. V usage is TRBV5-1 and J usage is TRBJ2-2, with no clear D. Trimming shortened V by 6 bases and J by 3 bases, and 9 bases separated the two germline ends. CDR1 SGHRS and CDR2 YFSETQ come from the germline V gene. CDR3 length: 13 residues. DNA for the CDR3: TGCGCCAGCACCTTACAAGACACCGGGGAGCTGTTTTTT. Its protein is CASTLQDTGELFF.

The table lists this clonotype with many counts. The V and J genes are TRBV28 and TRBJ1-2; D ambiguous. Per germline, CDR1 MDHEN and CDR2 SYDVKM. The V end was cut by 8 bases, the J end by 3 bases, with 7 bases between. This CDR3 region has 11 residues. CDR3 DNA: TGTGCCAGCGAGAGTGACTATGGCTACACCTTC. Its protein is CASESDYGYTF.

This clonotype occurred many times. The CDR3: CASSPLNGIAYEQYF. DNA of the CDR3: TGTGCCAGCAGCCCTCTTAACGGGATAGCCTACGAGCAGTACTTC. V and J are TRBV7-8 and TRBJ2-7, with D possibly matching TRBD2 (5 bases). V was trimmed by 5 bases and J by 2 bases, leaving 16 bases between them. The CDR3 sequence is 15 residues long. CDR1 is SGHVS and CDR2 is FQNEAQ in the germline V gene.

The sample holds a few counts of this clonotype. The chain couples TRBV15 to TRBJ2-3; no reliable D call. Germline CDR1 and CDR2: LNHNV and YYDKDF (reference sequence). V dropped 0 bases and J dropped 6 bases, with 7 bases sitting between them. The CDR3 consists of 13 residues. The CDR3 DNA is TGTGCCACCAGCAGAGATCTCCGGGATACGCAGTATTTT. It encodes CATSRDLRDTQYF.

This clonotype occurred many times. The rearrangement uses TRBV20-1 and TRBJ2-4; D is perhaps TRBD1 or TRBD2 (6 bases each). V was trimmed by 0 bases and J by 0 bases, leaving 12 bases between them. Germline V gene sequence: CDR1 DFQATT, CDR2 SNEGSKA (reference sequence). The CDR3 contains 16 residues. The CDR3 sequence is CSARDARGAAKNIQYF. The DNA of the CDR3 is TGCAGTGCTAGAGATGCAAGGGGGGCAGCCAAAAACATTCAGTACTTC.

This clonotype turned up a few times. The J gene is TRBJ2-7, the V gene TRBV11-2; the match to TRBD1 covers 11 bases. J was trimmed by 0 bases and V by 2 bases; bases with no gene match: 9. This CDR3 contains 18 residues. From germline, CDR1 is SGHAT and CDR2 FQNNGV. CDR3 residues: CASSLMAPGTGGSYEQYF. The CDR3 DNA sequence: TGTGCCAGCAGCTTAATGGCCCCGGGGACAGGGGGCTCCTACGAGCAGTACTTC.

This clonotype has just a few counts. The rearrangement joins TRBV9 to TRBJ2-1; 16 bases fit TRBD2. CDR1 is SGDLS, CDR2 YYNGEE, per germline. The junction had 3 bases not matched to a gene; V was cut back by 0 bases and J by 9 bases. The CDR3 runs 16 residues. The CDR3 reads CASSVAGLAGGREQFF. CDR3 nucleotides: TGTGCCAGCAGCGTAGCGGGACTAGCGGGGGGGCGTGAGCAGTTCTTC.